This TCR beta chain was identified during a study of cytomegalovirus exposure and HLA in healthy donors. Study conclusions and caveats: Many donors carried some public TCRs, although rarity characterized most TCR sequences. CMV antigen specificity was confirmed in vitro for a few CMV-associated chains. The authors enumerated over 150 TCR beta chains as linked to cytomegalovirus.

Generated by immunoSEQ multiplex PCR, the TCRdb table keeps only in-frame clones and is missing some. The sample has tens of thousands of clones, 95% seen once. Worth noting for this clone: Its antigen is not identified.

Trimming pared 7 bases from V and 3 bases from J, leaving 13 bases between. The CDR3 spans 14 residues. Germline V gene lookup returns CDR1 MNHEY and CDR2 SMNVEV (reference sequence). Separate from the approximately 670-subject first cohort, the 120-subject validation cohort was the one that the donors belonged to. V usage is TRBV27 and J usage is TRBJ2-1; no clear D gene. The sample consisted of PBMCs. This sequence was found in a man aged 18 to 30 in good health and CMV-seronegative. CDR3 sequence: CASMRESNYNEQFF. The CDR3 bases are TGTGCCAGCATGCGAGAGTCTAACTACAATGAGCAGTTCTTC.